Listed here is a single T cell receptor (beta chain). The antigen it recognizes is unknown. No qualities accompany the bases; no much larger clone lies one base away. This entry belongs to a study of blood T cell repertoires in COVID-19 (dated by TCRdb to about 2020). Turning to the overall study: Samples covering the acute and convalescent phases of COVID-19 were provided by collaborators in the United States, Italy and Spain. The material from the prospective study consisted of cDNA or gDNA derived from T cells, B-cell-depleted T cells, or PBMCs. Subjects who had been exposed to COVID-19, were actively infected with it, or had recovered from it provided the deeply sampled blood TCRbeta repertoires that made up the dataset. The repertoires were released in a freely available public database meant as a resource for research on the immune response to SARS-CoV-2. The samples were drawn from the first 160 participants of the ongoing ImmuneRACE study and from 950 to 1,500 subjects provided by 6 global collaborators. Nearly every sample came with metadata listing a de-identified subject ID, COVID-19 status, age in years and sex. Where available, HLA class I and class II types were taken from metadata supplied by the sample provider and were not determined by assay-based typing. What the work shows at the level of the full study, not this receptor alone: The quantity of clinical and demographic metadata differed by source and by participant and was supplied without curation.

The immunoSEQ Assay, a bias-controlled multiplex PCR, was used to amplify TCRbeta CDR3 regions from genomic DNA. The paper's processing steps were these. Nucleated cell counts per sample were estimated from amplification of reference gene primers within the assay. To quantify the absolute abundance of each unique TCRbeta CDR3 rearrangement, sequence reads were collapsed and filtered. For each sample, productive Simpson clonality was calculated as the square root of Simpson's diversity index across productive rearrangements. Drawn from immuneACCESS, this table holds only the in-frame rearrangements with V and J called that TCRdb kept. Clones are partly lost; checked studies trace under half to an unresolved V gene and leave the rest unexplained. Clonal size and the V and J genes are those of that table, whereas D and trimming came from the DNA. The table for this sample lists approximately 400,000 clones; just over 90% of them were counted only once. Jointly, the top ten make up roughly 0.86% of the sample.

Enrolling through a virtual design, the prospective study's participants ranged in age from roughly 18 to 95 years and lived across about two dozen United States geographic areas. In the prospective study, participants were assigned to cohorts based on the clinical history participants reported in a screening survey and a study questionnaire. Exposed participants had been in contact with someone with a PCR-confirmed or clinician-diagnosed COVID-19 case within 2 weeks of study entry. In the prospective study, mobile phlebotomists collected whole blood, serum and a nasopharyngeal or oropharyngeal swab from each participant. Participants in the prospective study had the option to provide additional blood draws and questionnaires over a roughly 2-month period. Prospective study blood samples were shipped either frozen or at room temperature before DNA extraction. At the junction V is shortened by 0 bases and J by 8 bases; bases outside the gene matches: 14. The CDR3 starts with the cysteine, ends with the phenylalanine, and has 16 residues. Of the read, only the CDR3 DNA is kept; its 48 bases are in frame from base 1. Per the germline V gene, SQVTM is the CDR1 and ANQGSEA is the CDR2.

The chain is encoded by TRBV29-1 joined to TRBJ1-2; 8 bases in the junction line up with TRBD1. Sequences were obtained from PBMCs or T cells enriched from blood (not recorded which). The clonotype comes from a woman aged 40-49 years who had been exposed to COVID-19. The bases are TGCAGCGTTGAAGATCGCGGGACAGGCGGGAGTACGGGCTACACCTTC. It is translated as CSVEDRGTGGSTGYTF. Beyond the CDR3, the reference TRBV29-1 and TRBJ1-2 genes provide the residues; the full variable domain reads: SAVISQKPSRDICQRGTSLTIQCQVDSQVTMMFWYRQQPGQSLTLIATANQGSEATYESGFVIDKFPISRPNLTFSTLTVSNMSPEDSSIYLCSVEDRGTGGSTGYTFGSGTRLTVV.